The source of this T cell receptor (beta chain) is a study of T cell changes during pregnancy in multiple sclerosis. The CDR3 runs 20 residues. J was trimmed by 0 bases and V by 0 bases; bases with no gene match: 16. Per the germline V gene, CDR1 is MGHRA and CDR2 is YSYEKL. The sample holds one count of this clone. Clones were read by immunoSEQ multiplex PCR, and TCRdb kept only the in-frame ones, dropping some. The sample carries tens of thousands of clones, roughly nine tenths recorded once. This TCR was sampled from a female donor in good health, enrolled as a control in a pregnancy study. Specimen: peripheral blood, collected in the third trimester of pregnancy. This chain joins TRBV4-1 and TRBJ2-7; 8 nucleotides line up with TRBD2. The CDR3 is CASSQDRERLAGRSSYEQYF. CDR3 sequence (DNA): TGCGCCAGCAGCCAAGATAGGGAACGGCTAGCGGGCCGCTCCTCCTACGAGCAGTACTTC.